This T cell receptor beta chain was captured by sequencing in a study of T cells after posttransplantation cyclophosphamide. Points from the study as a whole: TRB overlap between skin or GI tissue T cells and blood was limited. Later blood repertoires were often dominated by clones from the donor CD8+ memory compartment. Recipient CMV seropositivity and CMV reactivation strongly tracked TRB clonality.

Busulfan-fludarabine conditioning, marrow transplant, and cyclophosphamide on days +3 and +4 were administered. Method: immunoSEQ multiplex PCR; TCRdb's copy keeps in-frame clones and lacks some. Among about 15,000 clones listed, roughly nine tenths were seen once. The CDR3 runs 16 residues. The germline V gene has CDR1 SGHAT and CDR2 FQDESV (reference sequence). A note on this clone: Its antigen is not known.

This chain uses TRBV11-1 with TRBJ2-5, with a tentative D call TRBD2 (5 bases). With the DNA end fitting TRBJ2-7 better, the J assignment may be wrong. The sequence derives from a male patient between 60 and 69 years old who received an allogeneic stem cell transplant from a related donor and was CMV-positive. Some T cells may be supplied by the graft donor. Sequencing used CD4+ T cells sorted from blood, obtained after allogeneic stem cell transplant with posttransplant cyclophosphamide. CDR3 amino acids: CASSTRGPRSSYEQYF. In DNA form, the CDR3 reads TGTGCCAGCAGCACCCGGGGTCCCAGGAGCTCCTACGAGCAGTACTTC.